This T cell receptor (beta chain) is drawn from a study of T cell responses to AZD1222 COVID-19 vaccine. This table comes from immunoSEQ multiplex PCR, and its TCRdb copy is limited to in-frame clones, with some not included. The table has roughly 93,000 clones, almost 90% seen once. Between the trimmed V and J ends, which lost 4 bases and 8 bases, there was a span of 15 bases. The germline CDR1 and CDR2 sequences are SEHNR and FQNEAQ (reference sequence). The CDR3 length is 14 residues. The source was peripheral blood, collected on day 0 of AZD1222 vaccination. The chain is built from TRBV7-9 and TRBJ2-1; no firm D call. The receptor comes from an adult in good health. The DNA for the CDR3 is TGTGCCAGCAGCTACGGAAGTAAAGCGCATGAGCAGTTCTTC. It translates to CASSYGSKAHEQFF.